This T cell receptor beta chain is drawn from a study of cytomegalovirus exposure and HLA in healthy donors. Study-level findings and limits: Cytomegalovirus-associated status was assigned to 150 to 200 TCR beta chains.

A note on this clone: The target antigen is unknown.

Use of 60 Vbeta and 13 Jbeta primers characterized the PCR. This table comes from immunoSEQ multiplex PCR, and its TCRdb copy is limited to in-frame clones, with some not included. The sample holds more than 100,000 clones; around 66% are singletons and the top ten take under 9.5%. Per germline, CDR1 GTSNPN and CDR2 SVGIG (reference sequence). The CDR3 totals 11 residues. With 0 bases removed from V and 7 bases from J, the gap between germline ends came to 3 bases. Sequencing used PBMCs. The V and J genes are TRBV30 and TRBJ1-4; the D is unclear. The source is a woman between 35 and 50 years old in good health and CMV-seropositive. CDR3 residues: CAWSVSEKLFF. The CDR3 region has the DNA TGTGCCTGGAGTGTCAGTGAAAAACTGTTTTTT.